These T cell receptor beta chains were read from a single sample in a study of CD8+CD57+ T cells in acquired aplastic anemia. TCRdb re-called the reads with MiXCR, one entry per CDR3 protein. This table holds some 200,000 distinct CDR3 sequences, approximately 60% found once. The sequenced sample was sorted CD4+, CD8+, or CD8+CD57+ T cells (not recorded which) from PBMCs. These receptors came from a human donor with aplastic anemia. The CDR3 runs from the conserved cysteine through the conserved F or W. D genes are given only for firm matches. Some rows have no size entry. The others give once, few or many, or a class for an expanded clone.

TRBD1	.	TRBV6-5	TRBJ2-6	TGTGCCAGCAAGGTGACAGGGCTAAGCTCTGGGGCCAACGTCCTGACTTTC	CASKVTGLSSGANVLTF
.	.	TRBV11-3	TRBJ1-1	TGTGCCAGCCAGGGAGTGGGCACTGAAGCTTTCTTT	CASQGVGTEAFF
.	.	TRBV7-3	TRBJ1-2	TGTGCCAGCAGCTTAACGGGGACAATACTGTACCCTATTGTCTATGGCTACACCTTC	CASSLTGTILYPIVYGYTF
TRBD1	.	TRBV29-1	TRBJ2-5	TGCAGCGTTGAGACAGGGGTCTCGTACTTC	CSVETGVSYF
TRBD1	few	TRBV14	TRBJ1-4	TGTGCCAGCAGCCCGGGACAGGGAGGCGAAAAACTGTTTTTT	CASSPGQGGEKLFF
TRBD1	.	TRBV11-2	TRBJ2-7	TGTGCCAGCAGCACCCTTTCCCGGGACAGGGAAAATGGGGGATACGAGCAGTACTTC	CASSTLSRDRENGGYEQYF
TRBD1	many	TRBV11-2	TRBJ2-7	TGTGCCAGCAGCTCCCGGGACAGGGCAATTCACGAGCAGTACTTC	CASSSRDRAIHEQYF
TRBD1	.	TRBV2	TRBJ1-2	TGTGCCAGCAGGGGGGGGGAGGGGGCCTCGTATGGCTACACCTTC	CASRGGEGASYGYTF
.	.	TRBV20-1	TRBJ2-7	TGCAGTGCTATGGGAGCGGACACCCCCTACGAGCAGTACTTC	CSAMGADTPYEQYF
TRBD2	few	TRBV28	TRBJ2-1	TGTGCCAGCAGTTTTGTAGCGGGGATAAATGAGCAGTTCTTC	CASSFVAGINEQFF
.	.	TRBV7-3	TRBJ2-5	TGTGCCAGCATCCCCGGGGGCGAGAGACGGCACCAAGAGACCCAGTACTTC	CASIPGGERRHQETQYF
TRBD1	many	TRBV7-3	TRBJ1-5	TGTGCCAGCATCCCGGGACAGGTGAATCAGCCCCAGCATTTT	CASIPGQVNQPQHF
TRBD1	.	TRBV24-1	TRBJ2-1	TGTGCCACCAGTGATTTGCGGGACAGCTACAATGAGCAGTTCTTC	CATSDLRDSYNEQFF